This TCR beta chain was recorded in a study of blood T cell repertoires in COVID-19. This clone has just one count. Sequencing was performed with immunoSEQ multiplex PCR; in TCRdb, only in-frame clones are kept and a portion is missing. The sample carries under 250,000 clones, roughly 82% recorded once. Germline V gene sequence: CDR1 MDHEN, CDR2 SYDVKM. The ends were cut back, 5 bases at V and 4 bases at J, with 14 bases in the middle. The CDR3 runs 15 residues. The TCR was taken from a man older than 75 with acute or convalescent COVID-19. Sequencing was carried out using peripheral blood. The chain recombines TRBV28 with TRBJ1-4, with D possibly matching TRBD1 (6 bases). DNA of the CDR3: TGTGCCAGCAGTACAACAGGGTTGGGTAATGAAAAACTGTTTTTT. This sequence encodes CASSTTGLGNEKLFF.